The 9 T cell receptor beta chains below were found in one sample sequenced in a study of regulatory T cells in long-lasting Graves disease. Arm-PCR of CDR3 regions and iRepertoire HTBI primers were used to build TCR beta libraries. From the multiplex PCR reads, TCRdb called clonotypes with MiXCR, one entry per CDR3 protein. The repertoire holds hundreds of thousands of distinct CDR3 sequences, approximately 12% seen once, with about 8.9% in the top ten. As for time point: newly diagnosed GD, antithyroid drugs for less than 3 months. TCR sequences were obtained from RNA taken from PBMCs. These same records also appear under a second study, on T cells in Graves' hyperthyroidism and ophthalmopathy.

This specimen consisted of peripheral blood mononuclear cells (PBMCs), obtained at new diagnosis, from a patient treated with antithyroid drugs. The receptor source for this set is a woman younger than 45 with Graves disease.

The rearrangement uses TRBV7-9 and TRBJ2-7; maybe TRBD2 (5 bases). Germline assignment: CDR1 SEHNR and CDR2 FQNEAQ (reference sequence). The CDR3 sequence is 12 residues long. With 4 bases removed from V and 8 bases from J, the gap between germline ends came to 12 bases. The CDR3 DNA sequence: TGTGCCAGCAGCTCACCGGGCGGGCAGCAGTACTTC. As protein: CASSSPGGQQYF.

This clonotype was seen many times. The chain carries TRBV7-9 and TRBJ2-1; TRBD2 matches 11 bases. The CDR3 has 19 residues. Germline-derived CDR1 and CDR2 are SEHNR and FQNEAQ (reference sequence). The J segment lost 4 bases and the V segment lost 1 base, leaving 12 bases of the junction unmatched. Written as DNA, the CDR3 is TGTGCCAGCAGCTTAGAGTTCGTAGCGGGAGGGCCTTTTTACAATGAGCAGTTCTTC. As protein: CASSLEFVAGGPFYNEQFF.

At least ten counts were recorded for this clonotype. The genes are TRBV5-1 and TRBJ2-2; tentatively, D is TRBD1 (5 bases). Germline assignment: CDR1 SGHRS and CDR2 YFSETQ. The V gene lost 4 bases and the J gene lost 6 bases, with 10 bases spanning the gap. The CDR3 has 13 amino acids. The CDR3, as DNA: TGCGCCAGCAGCATCCAGGGCGCCGGGGAGCTGTTTTTT. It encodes CASSIQGAGELFF. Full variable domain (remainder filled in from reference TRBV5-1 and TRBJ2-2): KAGVTQTPRYLIKTRGQQVTLSCSPISGHRSVSWYQQTPGQGLQFLFEYFSETQRNKGNFPGRFSGRQFSNSRSEMNVSTLELGDSALYLCASSIQGAGELFFGEGSRLTVL.

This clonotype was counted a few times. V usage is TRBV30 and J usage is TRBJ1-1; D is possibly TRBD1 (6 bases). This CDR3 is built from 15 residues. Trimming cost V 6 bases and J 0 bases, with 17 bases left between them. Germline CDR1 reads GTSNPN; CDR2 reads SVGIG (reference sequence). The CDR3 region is CACKIGTLMNTEAFF. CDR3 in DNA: TGTGCCTGTAAGATAGGGACACTAATGAACACTGAAGCTTTCTTT.

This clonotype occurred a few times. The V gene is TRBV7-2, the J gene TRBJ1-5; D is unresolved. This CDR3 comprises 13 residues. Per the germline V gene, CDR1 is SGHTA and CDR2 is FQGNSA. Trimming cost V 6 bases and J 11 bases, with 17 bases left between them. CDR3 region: CASSIQKGLAQHF. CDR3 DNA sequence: TGTGCCAGCAGTATCCAAAAGGGTTTGGCCCAGCATTTT.

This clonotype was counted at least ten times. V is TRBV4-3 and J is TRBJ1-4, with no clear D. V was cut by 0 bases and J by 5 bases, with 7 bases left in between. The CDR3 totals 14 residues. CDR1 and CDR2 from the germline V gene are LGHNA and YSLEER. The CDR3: CASSQEAVNEKLFF. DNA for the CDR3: TGCGCCAGCAGCCAAGAGGCAGTGAATGAAAAACTGTTTTTT.

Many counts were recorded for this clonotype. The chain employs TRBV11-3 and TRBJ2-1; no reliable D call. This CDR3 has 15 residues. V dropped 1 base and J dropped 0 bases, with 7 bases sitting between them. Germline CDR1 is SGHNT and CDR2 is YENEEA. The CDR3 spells CASSLVIDSYNEQFF. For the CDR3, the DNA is TGTGCCAGCAGCTTAGTCATAGACTCCTACAATGAGCAGTTCTTC.

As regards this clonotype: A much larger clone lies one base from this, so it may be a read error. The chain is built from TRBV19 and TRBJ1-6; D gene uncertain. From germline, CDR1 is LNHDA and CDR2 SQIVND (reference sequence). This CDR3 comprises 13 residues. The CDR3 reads CASRRQTNSPFHF. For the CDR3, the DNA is TGTGCCAGTAGACGTCAGACAAATTCACCCTTCCACTTT.

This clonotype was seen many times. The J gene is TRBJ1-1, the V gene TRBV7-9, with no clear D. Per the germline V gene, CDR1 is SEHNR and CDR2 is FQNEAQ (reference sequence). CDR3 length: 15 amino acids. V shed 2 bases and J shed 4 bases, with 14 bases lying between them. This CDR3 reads CASSLRVGESTEAFF. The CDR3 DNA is TGTGCCAGCAGCTTACGCGTTGGAGAAAGCACTGAAGCTTTCTTT. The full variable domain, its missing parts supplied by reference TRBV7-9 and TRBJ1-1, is DTGVSQNPRHKITKRGQNVTFRCDPISEHNRLYWYRQTLGQGPEFLTYFQNEAQLEKSRLLSDRFSAERPKGSFSTLEIQRTEQGDSAMYLCASSLRVGESTEAFFGQGTRLTVV.